The sequence of this T cell receptor (beta chain) was determined in a study of T cell repertoires in cytomegalovirus infection. As for the study in general: TCR beta signatures that were public indicated CMV infection and matching HLA type. Study-wide findings and caveats: People with CMV and the relevant HLA were identified by cumulative public TCR beta family frequency. HLA-C-restricted, CMV-specific TCR beta clonotypes were dominant ex vivo.

MiXCR, applied by TCRdb to the reads, yields one record per CDR3 protein. Seen here are 90,000 to 130,000 distinct CDR3 sequences, 10% observed once, and the top ten hold over 25%. The sample holds a few counts of this clonotype. What it binds is not known. Relative to the germline gene, one junction end is altered; a read error may explain this. Germline lookup yields CDR1 SEHNR and CDR2 FQNEAQ (reference sequence). The CDR3 totals 13 residues. Sequencing input: PBMCs, sequenced either directly or after in vitro stimulation (not recorded which). The V gene is TRBV7-9, the J gene TRBJ1-2, with D unresolved. The TCR sequence derives from a human donor in good health (CMV status not recorded). Some clones in this sample may be carry-over from other donors' samples. The CDR3 sequence: CANSLQGNYGYTF. The CDR3 DNA reads as TGTGCCAACAGCTTGCAAGGGAACTATGGCTACACCTTC.